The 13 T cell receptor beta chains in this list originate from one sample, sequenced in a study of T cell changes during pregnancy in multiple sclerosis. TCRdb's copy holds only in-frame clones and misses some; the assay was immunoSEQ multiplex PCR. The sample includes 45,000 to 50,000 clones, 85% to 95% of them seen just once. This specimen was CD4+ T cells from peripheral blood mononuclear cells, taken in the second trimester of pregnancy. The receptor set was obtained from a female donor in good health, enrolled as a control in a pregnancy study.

For the CDR3, the DNA is TGTGCCAGCAGCTTAGGGTTCCCAGGGGATAATGAAAAACTGTTTTTT. It codes for CASSLGFPGDNEKLFF. The V gene is TRBV5-6, the J gene TRBJ1-4, with D possibly being TRBD1 (6 bases). Germline lookup yields CDR1 SGHDT and CDR2 YYEEEE. CDR3 size: 16 residues. V lost 2 bases to trimming and J lost 4 bases, with 15 bases between them.

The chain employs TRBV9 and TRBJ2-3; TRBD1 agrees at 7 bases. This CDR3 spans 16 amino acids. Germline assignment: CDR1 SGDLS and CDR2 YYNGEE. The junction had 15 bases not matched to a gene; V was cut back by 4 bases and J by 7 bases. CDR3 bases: TGTGCCAGCAGCCTGAGCACCGGGACAGTACCCTATACGCAGTATTTT. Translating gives CASSLSTGTVPYTQYF. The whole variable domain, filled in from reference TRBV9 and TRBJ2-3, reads DSGVTQTPKHLITATGQRVTLRCSPRSGDLSVYWYQQSLDQGLQFLIQYYNGEERAKGNILERFSAQQFPDLHSELNLSSLELGDSALYFCASSLSTGTVPYTQYFGPGTRLTVL.

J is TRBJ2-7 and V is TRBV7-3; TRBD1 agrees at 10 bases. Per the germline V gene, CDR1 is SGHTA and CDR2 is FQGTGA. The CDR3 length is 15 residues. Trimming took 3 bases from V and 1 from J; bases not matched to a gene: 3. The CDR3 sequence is CASSLGQGLSYEQYF. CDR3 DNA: TGTGCCAGCAGCTTGGGACAGGGGCTTTCCTACGAGCAGTACTTC. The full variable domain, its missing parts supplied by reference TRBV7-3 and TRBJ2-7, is GAGVSQTPSNKVTEKGKYVELRCDPISGHTALYWYRQSLGQGPEFLIYFQGTGAADDSGLPNDRFFAVRPEGSVSTLKIQRTERGDSAVYLCASSLGQGLSYEQYFGPGTRLTVT.

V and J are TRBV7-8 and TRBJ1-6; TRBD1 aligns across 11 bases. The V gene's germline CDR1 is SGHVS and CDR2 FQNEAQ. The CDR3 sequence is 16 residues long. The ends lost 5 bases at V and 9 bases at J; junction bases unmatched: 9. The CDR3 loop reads CASSLRGQGAGSPLHF. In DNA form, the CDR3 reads TGTGCCAGCAGCCTCAGAGGACAGGGGGCCGGTTCACCCCTCCACTTT.

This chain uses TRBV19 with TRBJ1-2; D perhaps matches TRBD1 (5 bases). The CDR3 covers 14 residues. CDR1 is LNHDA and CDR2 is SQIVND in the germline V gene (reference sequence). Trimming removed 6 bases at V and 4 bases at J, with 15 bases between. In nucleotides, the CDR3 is TGTGCCAGTAGGCGGGTCGGAGGGGCCTATGGCTACACCTTC. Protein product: CASRRVGGAYGYTF.

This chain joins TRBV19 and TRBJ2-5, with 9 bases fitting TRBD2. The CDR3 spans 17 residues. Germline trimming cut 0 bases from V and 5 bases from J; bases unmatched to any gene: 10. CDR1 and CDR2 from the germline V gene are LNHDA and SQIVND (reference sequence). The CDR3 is CASSIERGGQSSETQYF. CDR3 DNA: TGTGCCAGTAGTATAGAGCGGGGGGGCCAGTCATCGGAGACCCAGTACTTC.

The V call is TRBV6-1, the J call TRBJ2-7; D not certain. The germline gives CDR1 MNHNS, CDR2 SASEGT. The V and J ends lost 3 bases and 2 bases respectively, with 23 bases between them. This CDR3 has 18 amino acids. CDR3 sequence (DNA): TGTGCCAGCAGTGATACGAGATCGGCGGCCCTCTACCCCTACGAGCAGTACTTC. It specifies CASSDTRSAALYPYEQYF.

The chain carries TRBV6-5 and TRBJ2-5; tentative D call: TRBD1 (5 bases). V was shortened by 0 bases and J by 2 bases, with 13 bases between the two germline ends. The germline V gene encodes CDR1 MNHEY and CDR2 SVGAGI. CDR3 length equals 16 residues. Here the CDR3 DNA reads TGTGCCAGCAGTTACTCGATGGTTTCAGGGCAAGAGACCCAGTACTTC. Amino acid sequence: CASSYSMVSGQETQYF.

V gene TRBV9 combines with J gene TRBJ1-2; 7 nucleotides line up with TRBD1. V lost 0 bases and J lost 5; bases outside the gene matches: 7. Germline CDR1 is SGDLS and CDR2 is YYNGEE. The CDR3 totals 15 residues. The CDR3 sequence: CASSVEGQAFYGYTF. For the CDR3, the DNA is TGTGCCAGCAGCGTAGAAGGACAGGCCTTTTATGGCTACACCTTC.

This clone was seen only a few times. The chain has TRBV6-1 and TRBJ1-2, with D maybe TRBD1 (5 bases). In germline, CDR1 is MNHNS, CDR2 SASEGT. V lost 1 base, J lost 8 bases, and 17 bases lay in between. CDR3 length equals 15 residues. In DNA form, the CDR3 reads TGTGCCAGCAGTGAAGGGGCAGGGTATTTGAGAGGCTACACCTTC. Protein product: CASSEGAGYLRGYTF.

The CDR3 is CASSRQGAYGYTF. Here the CDR3 DNA reads TGTGCCAGCAGCCGACAGGGGGCCTATGGCTACACCTTC. This sequence joins TRBV7-9 and TRBJ1-2; 10 nucleotides line up with TRBD1. The CDR3 length is 13 residues. Germline V gene lookup returns CDR1 SEHNR and CDR2 FQNEAQ (reference sequence). Germline trimming cut 5 bases from V and 4 bases from J; bases unmatched to any gene: 1.

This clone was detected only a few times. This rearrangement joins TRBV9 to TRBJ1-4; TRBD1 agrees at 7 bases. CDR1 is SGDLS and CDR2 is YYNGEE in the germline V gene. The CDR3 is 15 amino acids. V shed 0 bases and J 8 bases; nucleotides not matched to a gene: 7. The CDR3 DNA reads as TGTGCCAGCAGCGTAGGACAGGGACAGAAAGAAAAACTGTTTTTT. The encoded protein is CASSVGQGQKEKLFF.

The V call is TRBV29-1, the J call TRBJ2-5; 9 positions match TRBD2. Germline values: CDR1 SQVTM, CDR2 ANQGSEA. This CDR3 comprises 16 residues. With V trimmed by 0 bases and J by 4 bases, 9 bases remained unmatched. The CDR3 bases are TGCAGCGTTGAAGACCGTCTAGCGGGGATTTCAGAGACCCAGTACTTC. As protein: CSVEDRLAGISETQYF. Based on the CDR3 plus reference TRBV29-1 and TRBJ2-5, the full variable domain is SAVISQKPSRDICQRGTSLTIQCQVDSQVTMMFWYRQQPGQSLTLIATANQGSEATYESGFVIDKFPISRPNLTFSTLTVSNMSPEDSSIYLCSVEDRLAGISETQYFGPGTRLLVL.